These 13 T cell receptor beta chains came from one sample sequenced in a study of molecular identifiers for immune sequencing clone quantification. MiXCR, run by TCRdb on the PCR reads, gives a single entry per CDR3 protein. The data show 300,000 to 350,000 distinct CDR3 sequences, with about 20% seen just once and more than 0.8% held by the top ten. The sequenced sample consisted of naive CD8+ T cells from blood, with Jurkat cell RNA spiked in. Subset: FACS-sorted CD8+CD4-CCR7+CD45RA+ naive T cells. Receptor source: a human donor in good health. Some libraries in this study had Jurkat cell RNA spiked in.

To note about this clonotype: A much larger clone differs from this one at a single base, so this may be a read error. This chain uses TRBV5-6 with TRBJ1-2, with TRBD1 identical over 8 bases. This CDR3 has 14 residues. Germline CDR1 is SGHDT and CDR2 is YYEEEE. For the CDR3, the DNA is TGTGCCAGCAGCTTGGGGACAGGGTACTATGGCTGCACCTTC. Translation gives CASSLGTGYYGCTF.

Only a few counts were recorded for this clonotype. The rearrangement links TRBV14 to TRBJ2-7, with D perhaps matching TRBD1 or TRBD2 (5 bases each). The CDR3 covers 15 residues. Germline V CDR1 and CDR2: SGHDN, FVKESK. Between the trimmed V and J ends, which lost 0 bases and 6 bases, there was a span of 15 bases. The CDR3 is CASSQEVWGPCEQYF. The DNA for the CDR3 is TGTGCCAGCAGCCAAGAAGTTTGGGGACCTTGCGAGCAGTACTTC.

This clonotype turned up a few times. This rearrangement joins TRBV4-1 to TRBJ2-3; the match to TRBD2 covers 8 bases. The CDR3 contains 16 residues. Unmatched junction bases numbered 10, after V lost 5 bases and J lost 3 bases. Germline CDR1 reads MGHRA; CDR2 reads YSYEKL. The CDR3 protein is CASSALVGGATDTQYF. The CDR3 nucleotides are TGCGCCAGCAGCGCCCTAGTCGGGGGGGCAACAGATACGCAGTATTTT.

CDR3 coding DNA: TGCGCCAGCAGCCAAGTGTATGCAGGGGGCTACGAGCAGTACTTC. This codes for CASSQVYAGGYEQYF. The chain uses TRBV4-1 and TRBJ2-7; 7 nucleotides agree with TRBD1. Germline trimming cut 1 base from V and 3 bases from J; bases unmatched to any gene: 6. Per germline, CDR1 MGHRA and CDR2 YSYEKL. The CDR3 covers 15 residues.

The table lists this clonotype with many counts. The chain uses TRBV7-9 and TRBJ2-7; TRBD1 is a possible D gene (7 bases). CDR3 size: 15 residues. Germline V gives CDR1 SEHNR, CDR2 FQNEAQ (reference sequence). Trimming shortened V by 4 bases and J by 5 bases, and 18 bases separated the two germline ends. As DNA, the CDR3 is TGTGCCAGCAGCTCTGCAGGGGGACGGAGGGACGAGCAGTACTTC. This sequence encodes CASSSAGGRRDEQYF.

The table lists this clonotype with many counts. This rearrangement joins TRBV29-1 to TRBJ1-1; D is ambiguous. Germline V gene data show CDR1 as SQVTM and CDR2 as ANQGSEA. With 4 bases removed from V and 2 bases from J, the gap between germline ends came to 8 bases. The CDR3 is made up of 12 amino acids. CDR3 in DNA: TGCAGCGTTGGTCTCTTAAACACTGAAGCTTTCTTT. It specifies CSVGLLNTEAFF. Full variable domain (missing parts from reference TRBV29-1 and TRBJ1-1): SAVISQKPSRDICQRGTSLTIQCQVDSQVTMMFWYRQQPGQSLTLIATANQGSEATYESGFVIDKFPISRPNLTFSTLTVSNMSPEDSSIYLCSVGLLNTEAFFGQGTRLTVV.

This clonotype was picked up many times. The J gene is TRBJ1-1, the V gene TRBV20-1, with unresolved D. The CDR3 has 14 residues. From germline, CDR1 is DFQATT and CDR2 SNEGSKA (reference sequence). V was clipped by 0 bases and J by 0 bases, with 8 bases between them. CDR3 sequence: CSARDEGMNTEAFF. CDR3 coding DNA: TGCAGTGCTAGAGATGAAGGAATGAACACTGAAGCTTTCTTT.

A remark on this clonotype: With a much larger clone just one base away, this may be a read error. The CDR3, as DNA: TGTGCCGGCAGTTATAGGACGGGAGCAAATGAGCAGTTCTTC. Translated: CAGSYRTGANEQFF. The rearrangement uses TRBV2 and TRBJ2-1, with a tentative D call TRBD2 (6 bases). The CDR3 contains 14 residues. Germline V lookup: CDR1 SNHLY, CDR2 FYNNEI.

Concerning this clonotype: Just one base apart from a much larger clone, this may be a read error. The chain combines TRBV5-3 with TRBJ1-1; D might be TRBD1 (5 bases). TRBV5-3 is placed among ORFs of uncertain function. The V gene lost 10 bases and the J gene lost 0 bases, with 13 bases spanning the gap. The length of the CDR3 is 13 residues. Here the CDR3 reads CAENGGLNTEAFF. In DNA, the CDR3 is TGTGCCGAAAACGGGGGACTGAACACTGAAGCTTTCTTT.

This clonotype was detected ten times or more. The gene calls are TRBV12-3 or TRBV12-4 and TRBJ1-4, with 12 bases matching TRBD1. The CDR3 sequence is 19 residues long. With 6 bases clipped from V and 7 bases from J, the junction kept 18 bases outside the gene matches. This CDR3 reads CASSLQGQGAFWPGEKLFF. DNA of the CDR3: TGTGCCAGCAGCCTCCAGGGACAGGGGGCGTTTTGGCCCGGTGAAAAACTGTTTTTT.

This clonotype was recorded at least ten times. The chain links TRBV7-8 to TRBJ1-4; TRBD1 matches 7 bases. In germline, CDR1 is SGHVS, CDR2 FQNEAQ. The CDR3 length is 16 residues. J lost 4 bases, V lost 4 bases, and 9 bases had no gene match. CDR3 residues: CASSSWGQSLNEKLFF. DNA for the CDR3: TGTGCCAGCAGCTCCTGGGGACAGTCCCTTAATGAAAAACTGTTTTTT.

The sample holds many counts of this clonotype. V usage is TRBV7-6 and J usage is TRBJ1-1, with D tentatively TRBD1 (5 bases). CDR3 size: 15 residues. Trimming took 5 bases from V and 0 from J, leaving 13 bases between them. Germline V lookup: CDR1 SGHVS, CDR2 FNYEAQ. The DNA for the CDR3 is TGTGCCAGCAGCCCCAGGGTGGATGTGAACACTGAAGCTTTCTTT. This encodes CASSPRVDVNTEAFF.

This clonotype was recorded at least ten times. The rearrangement uses TRBV4-3 and TRBJ2-7; 9 bases are a match to TRBD2. This CDR3 is 17 amino acids long. CDR1 and CDR2 (germline): LGHNA, YSLEER. The V and J ends lost 0 bases and 1 base, in that order; junction bases with no gene match: 7. CDR3 in DNA: TGCGCCAGCAGCCAAGATCGCCCGACTAGCGGATCCTACGAGCAGTACTTC. The encoded protein is CASSQDRPTSGSYEQYF.